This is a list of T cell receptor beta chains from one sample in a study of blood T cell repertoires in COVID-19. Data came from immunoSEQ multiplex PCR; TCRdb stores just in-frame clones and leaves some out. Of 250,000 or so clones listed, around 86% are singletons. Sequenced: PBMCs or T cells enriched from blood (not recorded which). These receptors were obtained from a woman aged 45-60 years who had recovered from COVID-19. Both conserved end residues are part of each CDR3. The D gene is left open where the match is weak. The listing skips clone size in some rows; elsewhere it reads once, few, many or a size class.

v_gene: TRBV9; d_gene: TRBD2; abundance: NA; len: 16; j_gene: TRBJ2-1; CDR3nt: TGTGCCAGCAGCGTTGGGGGGAGGGCCTTGTCTGATGAGCAGTTCTTC; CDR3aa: CASSVGGRALSDEQFF
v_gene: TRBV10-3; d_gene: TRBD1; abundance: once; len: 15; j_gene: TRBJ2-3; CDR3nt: TGTGCCATCAGTGGGAGGGGACAGGGCACAGATACGCAGTATTTT; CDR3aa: CAISGRGQGTDTQYF
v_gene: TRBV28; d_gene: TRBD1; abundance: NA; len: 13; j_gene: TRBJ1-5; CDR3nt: TGTGCCAGCAGGGAGGGGGCAGGTCAGCCCCAGCATTTT; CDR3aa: CASREGAGQPQHF
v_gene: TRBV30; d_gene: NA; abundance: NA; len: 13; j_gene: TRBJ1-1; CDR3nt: TGTGCCTGGAGTATTGGGGCAGGGACTGAAGCTTTCTTT; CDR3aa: CAWSIGAGTEAFF
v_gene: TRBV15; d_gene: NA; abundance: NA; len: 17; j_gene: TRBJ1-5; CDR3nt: TGTGCCACCAGCAGAGCTTTACAGGGCCGATTCAATCAGCCCCAGCATTTT; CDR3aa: CATSRALQGRFNQPQHF
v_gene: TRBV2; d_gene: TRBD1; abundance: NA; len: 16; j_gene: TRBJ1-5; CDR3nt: TGTGCCAGCAGTCGGGGACAGTCAAATAGCAATCAGCCCCAGCATTTT; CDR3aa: CASSRGQSNSNQPQHF
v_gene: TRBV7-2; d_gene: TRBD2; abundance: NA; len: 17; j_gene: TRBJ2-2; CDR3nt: TGTGCCAGCAGCTTAAGACTAGCGGGAGGATATACCGGGGAGCTGTTTTTT; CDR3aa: CASSLRLAGGYTGELFF
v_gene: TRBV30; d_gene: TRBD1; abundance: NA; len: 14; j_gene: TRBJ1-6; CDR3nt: TGTGCCTGGAGTGTGGGGACAGATAATTCACCCCTCCACTTT; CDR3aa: CAWSVGTDNSPLHF
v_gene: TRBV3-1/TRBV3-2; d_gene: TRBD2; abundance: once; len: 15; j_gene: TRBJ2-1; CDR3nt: TGTGCCAGCAGCCATTCGGGAGGGGGCTACAATGAGCAGTTCTTC; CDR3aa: CASSHSGGGYNEQFF
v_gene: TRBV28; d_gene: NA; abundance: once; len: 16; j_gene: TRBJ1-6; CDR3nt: TGTGCCAGCAGCCAACCTCGGGGGGTAATGGATTCACCCCTCCACTTT; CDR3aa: CASSQPRGVMDSPLHF
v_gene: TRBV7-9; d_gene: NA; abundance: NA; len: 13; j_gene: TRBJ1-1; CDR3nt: TGTGCCAGCAGCCAACCTATGAACACTGAAGCTTTCTTT; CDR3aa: CASSQPMNTEAFF
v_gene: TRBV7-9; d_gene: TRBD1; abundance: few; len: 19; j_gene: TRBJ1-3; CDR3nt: TGTGCCAGCAGCTTACCTAGGCTCCGGGACAGGGGTGATGGAAACACCATATATTTT; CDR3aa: CASSLPRLRDRGDGNTIYF
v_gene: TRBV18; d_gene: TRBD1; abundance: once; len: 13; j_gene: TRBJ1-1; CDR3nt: TGTGCCAGCTCACGCGGGACAGCAACCGAAGCTTTCTTT; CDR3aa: CASSRGTATEAFF
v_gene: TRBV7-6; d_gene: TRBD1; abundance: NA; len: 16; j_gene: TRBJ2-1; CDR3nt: TGTGCCAGCAGCTTCCGGACAGGGGGGTCTGTCAATGAGCAGTTCTTC; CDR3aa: CASSFRTGGSVNEQFF